This TCR beta chain stems from a study of response to subunit inactivated influenza vaccine (dated by TCRdb to 2016 to 2019). Regarding the complete study: To follow how T cells responded to a trivalent subunit inactivated influenza vaccine, the researchers relied on deep quantitative profiling of the T cell receptor repertoire. Paper-wide results and their limitations: The authors proposed that each seasonal influenza vaccination may bring in only a limited number of new T cells.

From a lookup of the germline V gene, CDR1 and CDR2 are SGHRS and YFSETQ. V lost 0 bases and J lost 2 bases; the stretch between them is 9 bases long. The CDR3 holds 15 amino acids from the cysteine to the phenylalanine. Just CDR3 DNA is preserved here, 45 bases in frame from base 1. This clonotype was seen a handful of times. Which antigen it targets is not known. Per-nucleotide qualities are absent, and no much larger clonotype sits a single base away. The library was obtained by RT-PCR. Reads for this sample came from an Illumina HiSeq 2500. TCRdb trimmed the raw reads at Q25, called clones with MiXCR and kept productive beta chains. A single entry per CDR3 protein holds the most common genes and DNA from its merged rows. For this sample there are around 710,000 distinct CDR3 sequences; around 14% appear just once. Clones ranked in the top ten supply less than 9% of the sample.

The V and J genes are TRBV5-1 and TRBJ2-1; confidence is insufficient to name the D gene. The source material was PBMCs from blood, sampled less than 15 days before vaccination. The clonotype was recovered from a man aged 50-60 years who received an inactivated influenza vaccine. Donor details come from another sample of the same person, matched by shared clones. For the CDR3, the sequence is CASSLDHRPYNEQFF. Read as DNA, the sequence is TGCGCCAGCAGCTTGGACCACCGCCCCTACAATGAGCAGTTCTTC.